What follows is one TCR beta chain and its context. This record comes from a study of CD8 T cells in Susac syndrome. The CDR3 covers 13 residues. V was trimmed by 4 bases and J by 3 bases, leaving 7 bases between them. Per the germline V gene, CDR1 is MNHEY and CDR2 is SVGEGT. Random hexamers were used to reverse transcribe the RNA input (0.5 to 1 ug). One entry per CDR3 protein, called by TCRdb with MiXCR from the immunoSEQ multiplex PCR reads. The sample shows 180,000 or so distinct CDR3 sequences, around 94% of them seen only once. Negative isolation was applied to CD8+ and CD4+ T cells, and FACS enrichment was applied to TEMRA cells.

The sequenced sample consisted of CD4+ T cells from PBMCs. V is TRBV6-2 or TRBV6-3 and J is TRBJ2-1, with D tentatively TRBD1 (6 bases). The sequence was obtained from a human donor in good health. CDR3 sequence reads: CASSWGLYNEQFF. CDR3 sequence (DNA): TGTGCCAGCAGTTGGGGGCTCTACAATGAGCAGTTCTTC.